These T cell receptor beta chains were read from a single sample in a study of blood T cell repertoires in COVID-19. Some clones are missing from TCRdb's copy, which holds only in-frame ones; the method was immunoSEQ multiplex PCR. The sample carries a few hundred thousand clones, around 81% recorded once. Sequencing used PBMCs or T cells enriched from blood (not recorded which). These receptors originate from a man between 45 and 60 years old who had recovered from COVID-19. Both conserved end residues are part of each CDR3. The D gene is left open where the match is weak. Rows give clone size only sometimes, using once, few, many, or a class for an expanded clone.

j_call: TRBJ2-5; v_call: TRBV7-8; clone_size: NA; d_call: TRBD2; cdr3_nt: TGTGCCAGCTCGTCAAGCGGGGGGGGAGAGACCCAGTACTTC; cdr3_aa: CASSSSGGGETQYF
j_call: TRBJ1-6; v_call: TRBV2; clone_size: NA; d_call: NA; cdr3_nt: TGTGCCAGCAGAGCAGCGCCCGATTCACCCCTCCACTTT; cdr3_aa: CASRAAPDSPLHF
j_call: TRBJ1-1; v_call: TRBV28; clone_size: NA; d_call: NA; cdr3_nt: TGTGCCAGCATCTTTACGGGGGGCTGGGAAGCTTTCTTT; cdr3_aa: CASIFTGGWEAFF
j_call: TRBJ2-1; v_call: TRBV9; clone_size: NA; d_call: TRBD2; cdr3_nt: TGTGCCAGCAGCCCAACCGGGACTAGCGCATACAATGAGCAGTTCTTC; cdr3_aa: CASSPTGTSAYNEQFF
j_call: TRBJ1-5; v_call: TRBV28; clone_size: NA; d_call: NA; cdr3_nt: TGTGCCAGCAGACAGGGCGGAGGAAATCAGCCCCAGCATTTT; cdr3_aa: CASRQGGGNQPQHF
j_call: TRBJ1-2; v_call: TRBV6-2/TRBV6-3; clone_size: once; d_call: NA; cdr3_nt: TGTGCCAGCAGTTACGCACCAGGGCAGGGTGATGGCTACACCTTC; cdr3_aa: CASSYAPGQGDGYTF
j_call: TRBJ1-1; v_call: TRBV27; clone_size: NA; d_call: TRBD1; cdr3_nt: TGTGCCAGCAGTCCCCTTTTGACAGGGAACACTGGTGAAGCTTTCTTT; cdr3_aa: CASSPLLTGNTGEAFF
j_call: TRBJ1-5; v_call: TRBV6-5; clone_size: NA; d_call: TRBD1; cdr3_nt: TGTGCCAGCAGCCGATCCGGGACAGCTATCAAGCCCCAGCATTTT; cdr3_aa: CASSRSGTAIKPQHF
j_call: TRBJ2-7; v_call: TRBV7-9; clone_size: NA; d_call: TRBD1; cdr3_nt: TGTGCCAGCAGCTTAGTGTCAGGGGGATCCTACGAGCAGTACTTC; cdr3_aa: CASSLVSGGSYEQYF
j_call: TRBJ2-4; v_call: TRBV7-7; clone_size: NA; d_call: NA; cdr3_nt: TGTGCTAGCAGACCAAGGGGATTGGCCAAAAACATTCAGTACTTC; cdr3_aa: CASRPRGLAKNIQYF
j_call: TRBJ2-3; v_call: TRBV14; clone_size: NA; d_call: TRBD2; cdr3_nt: TGTGCCAGCAGCCTAGCGGGAGTGGTAGATACGCAGTATTTT; cdr3_aa: CASSLAGVVDTQYF
j_call: TRBJ2-1; v_call: TRBV29-1; clone_size: NA; d_call: TRBD1; cdr3_nt: TGCAGCGGCAACAGGGGGCAAGGGAGCTCCTACAATGAGCAGTTCTTC; cdr3_aa: CSGNRGQGSSYNEQFF
j_call: TRBJ2-1; v_call: TRBV9; clone_size: NA; d_call: TRBD1; cdr3_nt: TGTGCCAGCAGCCAAGTCGGACAGGGACGGAATGAGCAGTTCTTC; cdr3_aa: CASSQVGQGRNEQFF
j_call: TRBJ1-2; v_call: TRBV19; clone_size: NA; d_call: TRBD1; cdr3_nt: TGTGCCAGTAAGAGGGGGCACGGCTACACCTTC; cdr3_aa: CASKRGHGYTF
j_call: TRBJ1-2; v_call: TRBV11-2; clone_size: NA; d_call: TRBD1; cdr3_nt: TGTGCCAGCAGCGCAGAGACAGGGGTCTATGGCTACACCTTC; cdr3_aa: CASSAETGVYGYTF
j_call: TRBJ1-2; v_call: TRBV19; clone_size: once; d_call: NA; cdr3_nt: TGTGCCAGTAGTATTCCCCGCCAGTCGTGGCATGGCTACACCTTC; cdr3_aa: CASSIPRQSWHGYTF
j_call: TRBJ1-6; v_call: TRBV5-5; clone_size: NA; d_call: TRBD1; cdr3_nt: TGTGCCAGCAGCTTGGATGCGGGACAGGGAGCAAATAATTCACCCCTCCACTTT; cdr3_aa: CASSLDAGQGANNSPLHF
j_call: TRBJ1-1; v_call: TRBV5-8; clone_size: NA; d_call: NA; cdr3_nt: TGTGCCAGCAGCTCTATCCCGGGGGTCGCTGAAGCTTTCTTT; cdr3_aa: CASSSIPGVAEAFF
j_call: TRBJ2-2; v_call: TRBV7-2; clone_size: NA; d_call: NA; cdr3_nt: TGTGCCAGCAGGCCAGGTATCGTCGGGGAGCTGTTTTTT; cdr3_aa: CASRPGIVGELFF
j_call: TRBJ1-1; v_call: TRBV11-1; clone_size: NA; d_call: NA; cdr3_nt: TGTGCCAGCAGCTTAATCGGGCAGGGGCCCTCCGAAGCTTTCTTT; cdr3_aa: CASSLIGQGPSEAFF
j_call: TRBJ2-3; v_call: TRBV24-1; clone_size: NA; d_call: NA; cdr3_nt: TGTGCCACCAGGGCGGAGGGCACAGATACGCAGTATTTT; cdr3_aa: CATRAEGTDTQYF
j_call: TRBJ1-1; v_call: TRBV21-1; clone_size: NA; d_call: NA; cdr3_nt: TGTGCCAGCAGCAGTCGAAGGGGCGGGGGGATGAACACTGAAGCTTTCTTT; cdr3_aa: CASSSRRGGGMNTEAFF
j_call: TRBJ2-1; v_call: TRBV7-9; clone_size: NA; d_call: TRBD2; cdr3_nt: TGTGCCAGCAGCTTAGCCCCAACCTGGACTAGCATTGAGCAGTTCTTC; cdr3_aa: CASSLAPTWTSIEQFF
j_call: TRBJ1-1; v_call: TRBV2; clone_size: NA; d_call: NA; cdr3_nt: TGTGCCAGCAGTGACAGTAACACTGAAGCTTTCTTT; cdr3_aa: CASSDSNTEAFF
j_call: TRBJ1-5; v_call: TRBV3-1/TRBV3-2; clone_size: NA; d_call: NA; cdr3_nt: TGTGCCAGCAGCCAAGGGGGGGATCAGCCCCAGCATTTT; cdr3_aa: CASSQGGDQPQHF
j_call: TRBJ1-3; v_call: TRBV29-1; clone_size: NA; d_call: NA; cdr3_nt: TGCAGCGCTGACGGGACTCCTGGAAACACCATATATTTT; cdr3_aa: CSADGTPGNTIYF
j_call: TRBJ2-4; v_call: TRBV6-2/TRBV6-3; clone_size: NA; d_call: NA; cdr3_nt: TGTGCCAGCAGTTACTCGTCCCGGGACAAAAAAAACATTCAGTACTTC; cdr3_aa: CASSYSSRDKKNIQYF
j_call: TRBJ2-3; v_call: TRBV5-1; clone_size: NA; d_call: NA; cdr3_nt: TGCGCCAGCAGTCGTGTTCCAGGAGCCCCAGGGGATACGCAGTATTTT; cdr3_aa: CASSRVPGAPGDTQYF
j_call: TRBJ1-1; v_call: TRBV1; clone_size: NA; d_call: NA; cdr3_nt: TGCACCAGCAGCCAAGAGACAGGTGAAGCTTTCTTT; cdr3_aa: CTSSQETGEAFF
j_call: TRBJ1-3; v_call: TRBV24-1; clone_size: NA; d_call: NA; cdr3_nt: TGTGCCACCAGTGATTTGGTTTGGGGAGACTCTGGAAACACCATATATTTT; cdr3_aa: CATSDLVWGDSGNTIYF
j_call: TRBJ2-2; v_call: TRBV27; clone_size: NA; d_call: NA; cdr3_nt: TGTGCCAGCAGTTTAGTCTCTAGCGGGGAGCTGTTTTTT; cdr3_aa: CASSLVSSGELFF
j_call: TRBJ1-2; v_call: TRBV4-1; clone_size: NA; d_call: TRBD1; cdr3_nt: TGCGCCAGCAGCCATAAACCGGGACAGGGGGCTCCTAACTATGGCTACACCTTC; cdr3_aa: CASSHKPGQGAPNYGYTF
j_call: TRBJ2-1; v_call: TRBV9; clone_size: many; d_call: TRBD1; cdr3_nt: TGTGCCAGCAGCACCATATTGGGGACAGGGGTGGACGATGAGCAGTTCTTC; cdr3_aa: CASSTILGTGVDDEQFF
j_call: TRBJ1-2; v_call: TRBV7-2; clone_size: NA; d_call: NA; cdr3_nt: TGTGCCAGCAGCTTAGACAGCCTTAACTATGGCTACACCTTC; cdr3_aa: CASSLDSLNYGYTF
j_call: TRBJ1-1; v_call: TRBV5-4; clone_size: NA; d_call: TRBD1; cdr3_nt: TGTGCCAGCAGCCTCCAGGGGGTTAGGACTGAAGCTTTCTTT; cdr3_aa: CASSLQGVRTEAFF
j_call: TRBJ2-2; v_call: TRBV19; clone_size: once; d_call: TRBD1; cdr3_nt: TGTGCCAGTCCCGCGGGACAGGGGAACACCGGGGAGCTGTTTTTT; cdr3_aa: CASPAGQGNTGELFF
j_call: TRBJ1-2; v_call: TRBV6-1; clone_size: NA; d_call: TRBD1; cdr3_nt: TGTGCCAGCAGTGAAGGACAGGGCATTAACTATGGCTACACCTTC; cdr3_aa: CASSEGQGINYGYTF
j_call: TRBJ1-5; v_call: TRBV6-5; clone_size: NA; d_call: NA; cdr3_nt: TGTGCCAGCAGTCCAGACAGCAATAGCAATCAGCCCCAGCATTTT; cdr3_aa: CASSPDSNSNQPQHF
j_call: TRBJ2-3; v_call: TRBV7-3; clone_size: NA; d_call: TRBD2; cdr3_nt: TGTGCCAGCAGCGCAGCCGCGGGCACCGGGGGGACAGATACGCAGTATTTT; cdr3_aa: CASSAAAGTGGTDTQYF
j_call: TRBJ2-7; v_call: TRBV5-6; clone_size: NA; d_call: TRBD1; cdr3_nt: TGTGCCAGCAGCTTAGGGACAGGATACGAGCAGTACTTC; cdr3_aa: CASSLGTGYEQYF
j_call: TRBJ2-7; v_call: TRBV27; clone_size: NA; d_call: TRBD1; cdr3_nt: TGTGCCAGCAAAGGACAGGGGGCGTCCTACGAGCAGTACTTC; cdr3_aa: CASKGQGASYEQYF
j_call: TRBJ1-2; v_call: TRBV30; clone_size: NA; d_call: NA; cdr3_nt: TGTGCCTGGAGTGTACGGGGGTATGGCTACACCTTC; cdr3_aa: CAWSVRGYGYTF
j_call: TRBJ1-6; v_call: TRBV7-3; clone_size: NA; d_call: TRBD1; cdr3_nt: TGTGCCAGCAGCTTATCGGGAGGGGGCGATAATTCACCCCTCCACTTT; cdr3_aa: CASSLSGGGDNSPLHF
j_call: TRBJ1-2; v_call: TRBV7-9; clone_size: NA; d_call: NA; cdr3_nt: TGTGCCAGCAGCTTAACGGCGGTGCCTAACTATGGCTACACCTTC; cdr3_aa: CASSLTAVPNYGYTF